The clone carrying this T cell receptor beta chain occurred many times. As yet, its antigen is unknown. CDR3 length equals 10 residues. Trimming pared 9 bases from V and 2 bases from J, leaving 3 bases between. Germline V gene sequence: CDR1 KGHDR, CDR2 SFDVKD. This sample is part of a study of spatial heterogeneity in lung cancer. Study results and caveats: Tumoral mutation counts were tracked by counts of expanded intratumoral alpha and beta TCRs.

Sample time point: sample taken at primary tumor resection. TCRdb reprocessed the 5' RACE reads with MiXCR, giving one entry per CDR3 protein. The top ten clones hold around 11% of a sample with some 11,000 distinct CDR3 sequences, about 5.2% of them seen once. The sample in question was lung tumor tissue, obtained at surgery. This sequence was found in a male donor with early-stage non-small cell lung cancer. The chain joins TRBV24-1 to TRBJ1-1; D is uncertain. This CDR3 reads CATGNTEAFF. The CDR3 DNA reads TGTGCCACCGGTAACACTGAAGCTTTCTTT.